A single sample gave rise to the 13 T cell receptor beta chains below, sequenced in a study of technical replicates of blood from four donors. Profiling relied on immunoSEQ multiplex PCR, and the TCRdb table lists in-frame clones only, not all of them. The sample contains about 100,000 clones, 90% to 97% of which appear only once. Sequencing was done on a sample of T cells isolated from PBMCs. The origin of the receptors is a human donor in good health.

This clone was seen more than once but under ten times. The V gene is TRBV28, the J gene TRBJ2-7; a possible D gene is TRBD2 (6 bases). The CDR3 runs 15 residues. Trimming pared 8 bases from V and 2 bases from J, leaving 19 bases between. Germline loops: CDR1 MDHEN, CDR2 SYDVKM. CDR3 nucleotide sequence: TGTGCCAGCCCCCCGCGGGGCAGCTATGCCTACGAGCAGTACTTC. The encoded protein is CASPPRGSYAYEQYF.

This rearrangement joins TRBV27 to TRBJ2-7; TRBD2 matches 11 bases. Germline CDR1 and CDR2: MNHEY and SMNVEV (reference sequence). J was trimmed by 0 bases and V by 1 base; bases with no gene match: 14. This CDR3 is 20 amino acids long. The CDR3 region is CASSLFGGSSGRLYSYEQYF. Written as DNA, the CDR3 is TGTGCCAGCAGTTTATTCGGGGGATCTAGCGGGAGGTTATACTCCTACGAGCAGTACTTC.

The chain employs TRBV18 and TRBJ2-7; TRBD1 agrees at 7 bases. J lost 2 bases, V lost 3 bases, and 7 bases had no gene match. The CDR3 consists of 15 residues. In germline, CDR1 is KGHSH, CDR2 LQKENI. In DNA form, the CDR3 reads TGTGCCAGCTCACCGGAAAAAGGACAGGCCTACGAGCAGTACTTC. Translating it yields CASSPEKGQAYEQYF.

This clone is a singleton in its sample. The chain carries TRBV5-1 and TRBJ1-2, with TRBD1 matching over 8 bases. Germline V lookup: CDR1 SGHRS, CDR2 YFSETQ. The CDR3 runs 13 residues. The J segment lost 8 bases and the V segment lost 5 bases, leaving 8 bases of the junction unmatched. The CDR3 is CASRYGQGDGYTF. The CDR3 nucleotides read TGCGCCAGCAGGTATGGACAGGGCGACGGCTACACCTTC.

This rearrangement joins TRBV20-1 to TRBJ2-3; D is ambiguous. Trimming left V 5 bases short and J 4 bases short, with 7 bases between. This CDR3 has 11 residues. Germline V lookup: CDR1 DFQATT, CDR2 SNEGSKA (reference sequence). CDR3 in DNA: TGCAGTGCTGCGGCCTCAGATACGCAGTATTTT. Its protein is CSAAASDTQYF.

The CDR3 region has the DNA TGTGCCAGCAGCGTAGAGGGGGACAGACAGAATGAAAAACTGTTTTTT. It translates to CASSVEGDRQNEKLFF. V usage is TRBV9 and J usage is TRBJ1-4, with TRBD1 identical over 7 bases. CDR1 is SGDLS and CDR2 is YYNGEE in the germline V gene. The V and J ends lost 0 bases and 5 bases, in that order; junction bases with no gene match: 7. The CDR3 runs 16 residues.

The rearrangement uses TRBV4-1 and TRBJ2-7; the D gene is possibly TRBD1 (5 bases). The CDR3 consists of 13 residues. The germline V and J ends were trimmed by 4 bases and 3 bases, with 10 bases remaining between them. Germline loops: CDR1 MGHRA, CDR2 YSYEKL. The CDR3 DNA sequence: TGCGCCAGCAGCCCGCAGGGAAACTACGAGCAGTACTTC. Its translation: CASSPQGNYEQYF.

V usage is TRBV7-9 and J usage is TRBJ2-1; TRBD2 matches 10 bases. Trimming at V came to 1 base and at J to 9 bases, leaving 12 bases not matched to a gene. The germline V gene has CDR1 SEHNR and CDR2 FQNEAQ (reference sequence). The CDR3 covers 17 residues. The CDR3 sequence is CASSLEVAGGEFGEQFF. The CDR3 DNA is TGTGCCAGCAGCTTAGAAGTAGCGGGAGGTGAGTTCGGTGAGCAGTTCTTC.

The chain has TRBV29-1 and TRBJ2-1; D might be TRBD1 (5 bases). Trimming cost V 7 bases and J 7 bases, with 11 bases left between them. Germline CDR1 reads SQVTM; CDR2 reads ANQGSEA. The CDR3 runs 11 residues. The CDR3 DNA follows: TGCAGCGCCGAGACAGTTAATGAGCAGTTCTTC. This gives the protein CSAETVNEQFF.

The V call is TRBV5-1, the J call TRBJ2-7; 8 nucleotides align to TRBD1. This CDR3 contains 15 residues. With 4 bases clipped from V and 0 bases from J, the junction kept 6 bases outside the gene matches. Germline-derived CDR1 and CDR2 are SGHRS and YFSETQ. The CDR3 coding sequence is TGCGCCAGCAGCCCTGGACAGGGCGTCTCCTACGAGCAGTACTTC. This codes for CASSPGQGVSYEQYF.

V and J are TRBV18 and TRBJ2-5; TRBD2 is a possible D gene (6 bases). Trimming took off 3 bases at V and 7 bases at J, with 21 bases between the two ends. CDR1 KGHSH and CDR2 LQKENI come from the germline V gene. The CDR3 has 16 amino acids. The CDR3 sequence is CASSPSTGDGEWTQYF. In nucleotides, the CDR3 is TGTGCCAGCTCACCGTCCACGGGGGACGGCGAATGGACCCAGTACTTC.

CDR3 nucleotides: TGTGCCACCAGGACAGGGGATCAGCCCCAGCATTTT. Translated, it gives CATRTGDQPQHF. The rearrangement uses TRBV6-5 and TRBJ1-5, with 9 bases lining up with TRBD1. Germline assignment: CDR1 MNHEY and CDR2 SVGAGI. V lost 10 bases to trimming and J lost 5 bases; unmatched junction nucleotides: 3. The CDR3 contains 12 residues.

The CDR3 is CASSSTRWTRRELQAFF. For the CDR3, the DNA is TGTGCCAGCAGCTCCACAAGGTGGACGCGCCGGGAGCTTCAAGCTTTCTTT. The rearrangement joins TRBV7-8 to TRBJ1-1; no definite D call. V was pared by 4 bases and J by 9 bases, with 27 bases between. Per germline, CDR1 SGHVS and CDR2 FQNEAQ. The length of the CDR3 is 17 residues.